This record looks at one T cell receptor beta chain sequence and its context. The antigen it binds to is not known. The record has no base qualities; no much larger clone is one base away. Peripheral blood CD8+ and CD4+ T cells from healthy donors, Susac syndrome patients and multiple sclerosis patients were profiled by high-throughput TCR beta sequencing. The healthy donors served as controls matched for age and sex. Bulk CD8+ and CD4+ T cells were purified by magnetic negative isolation, while CD8+ TEMRA cells were enriched using FACS. Blood was collected in EDTA tubes and processed within 24 hours, with PBMCs isolated through density gradient centrifugation. PBMCs intended for TCR sequencing were frozen in liquid nitrogen and were later thawed in a 37 degrees C water bath. The sorted or isolated CD4+, CD8+ and CD8+ TEMRA cells reached a purity of at least 90%. This sample is part of a study of CD8 T cells in Susac syndrome (dated by TCRdb to between 2017 and 2020). With respect to the entire study: The study used repertoire sequencing to test whether antigen drove CD8+ T cell activation and differentiation in Susac syndrome.

The CDR3 goes from the cysteine to the phenylalanine over 12 residues. The sequence is cut down to CDR3 DNA, 36 bases in frame from base 1. V loses 5 bases, J loses 3 bases, and the germline ends lie 9 bases apart. As encoded in the germline V gene (reference sequence), CDR1 is DFQATT while CDR2 is SNEGSKA. The paper as a whole reports these results and caveats: The number of individuals in the TCR sequencing and HLA analysis was acknowledged as relatively small.

RNA was extracted using the RNeasy kit, and roughly 0.45 to 1 microgram was reverse transcribed with random hexamers. The immunoSEQ multiplex PCR assay, covering 54 Vbeta and 13 Jbeta segments, was used to amplify TCR beta CDR3 regions. PCR amplification bias was corrected using a synthetic template baseline for primer optimization and computational correction. The authors processed their data as follows. Reads were annotated to V, D and J genes according to IMGT and were analyzed with immunoSEQ Analyzer, with only productive sequences retained. Clonality was calculated as one minus the Shannon entropy normalized by log2 of the number of productive unique sequences. For each patient and control, public and private clones were evaluated within the 100 most prevalent clones. Clones were defined as Susac-specific if absent from the healthy and MS cohorts, from 1052 published viral clones and from other ImmuneACCESS disease sequences. In TCRdb, the public reads were trimmed at Q25 with fastp and aligned with MiXCR, with productive beta chains retained. Rows are unified per CDR3 protein, each entry keeping the most common DNA and genes. TCRdb, not the authors, supplied the V and J calls. The sample contains roughly 180,000 distinct CDR3 sequences, approximately 94% of them found a single time. Of the sample, approximately 0.098% is held by the ten largest clones.

The sample comprised CD4+ T cells from PBMCs. The TCR sequence derives from a human donor in good health. Recombination connected TRBV20-1 to TRBJ2-3; the D gene assignment is ambiguous. The CDR3 in this case is CSAPIATDTQYF. The nucleotide sequence is TGCAGTGCTCCTATCGCAACAGATACGCAGTATTTT.